Following are 9 T cell receptor beta chains from one sample sequenced in a study of T-cell memory formation after mild COVID-19. TCRdb reanalysed the 5' RACE reads using MiXCR and keeps one entry per CDR3 protein. The table includes tens of thousands of distinct CDR3 sequences, about 13% detected once. Source material: PBMCs or a T cell subset sorted from them (not recorded which). The receptors shown here come from an adult woman who had mild COVID-19 (a few samples of this study predate the infection). Cell type and time point are not known.

V is TRBV7-2 and J is TRBJ2-7; D may correspond to TRBD1 or TRBD2 (6 bases each). With 5 bases removed from V and 6 bases from J, the gap between germline ends came to 20 bases. Germline CDR1 is SGHTA and CDR2 is FQGNSA. The CDR3 length is 15 residues. The CDR3 region has the DNA TGTGCCAGCAGCCCCGAGGGGGAGACTAGTCCCGAGCAGTACTTC. This translates into CASSPEGETSPEQYF.

The gene calls are TRBV12-3 or TRBV12-4 and TRBJ2-7; D is uncertain. There are 12 residues in the CDR3. The V end was cut by 2 bases, the J end by 7 bases, with 9 bases between. DNA for the CDR3: TGTGCCAGCAGTTTATCTCCACAGGAGCAGTACTTC. This gives the protein CASSLSPQEQYF.

The rearrangement uses TRBV6-1 and TRBJ2-5, with D uncertain. Between the trimmed V and J ends, which lost 3 bases and 0 bases, there was a span of 17 bases. Per the germline V gene, CDR1 is MNHNS and CDR2 is SASEGT. This CDR3 is built from 17 residues. Here the CDR3 reads CASSDQNRDDYQETQYF. DNA for the CDR3: TGTGCCAGCAGTGACCAGAACCGCGACGACTACCAAGAGACCCAGTACTTC.

This clonotype has just a few counts. V is TRBV4-3 and J is TRBJ2-1; 10 nucleotides line up with TRBD2. CDR1 and CDR2 from the germline V gene are LGHNA and YSLEER. J gave up 10 bases and V 3 bases, and 12 bases lay outside the gene matches. The CDR3 is 16 amino acids. The CDR3 spells CASSQGRVAGGGEQFF. For the CDR3, the DNA is TGCGCCAGCAGCCAGGGTAGGGTAGCGGGAGGTGGGGAGCAGTTCTTC.

This chain joins TRBV9 and TRBJ2-7; TRBD2 matches 10 bases. V lost 3 bases, J lost 2 bases, and 8 bases stayed unmatched. The CDR3 runs to 16 residues. Germline V gives CDR1 SGDLS, CDR2 YYNGEE. CDR3 protein: CASSAIGTSATYEQYF. The CDR3 bases are TGTGCCAGCAGCGCAATCGGGACTAGCGCTACCTACGAGCAGTACTTC.

The chain links TRBV7-9 to TRBJ1-3; a weak D match, TRBD1 (5 bases). The V end was cut by 5 bases, the J end by 0 bases, with 11 bases between. Looked up from germline, CDR1 is SEHNR and CDR2 is FQNEAQ (reference sequence). The CDR3 extends over 15 amino acids. The CDR3 reads CASSPIGTSGNTIYF. CDR3 DNA sequence: TGTGCCAGCAGCCCGATCGGGACCTCTGGAAACACCATATATTTT. The variable domain in full, completed from reference TRBV7-9 and TRBJ1-3, reads DTGVSQNPRHKITKRGQNVTFRCDPISEHNRLYWYRQTLGQGPEFLTYFQNEAQLEKSRLLSDRFSAERPKGSFSTLEIQRTEQGDSAMYLCASSPIGTSGNTIYFGEGSWLTVV.

This clonotype was detected only a few times. The CDR3 DNA reads as TGTGCCAGCAGTGAAGCGCTTGGGTTATCGAATTACGAGCAGTACTTC. Protein: CASSEALGLSNYEQYF. This chain uses TRBV6-1 with TRBJ2-7; D gene unclear. Per the germline V gene, CDR1 is MNHNS and CDR2 is SASEGT. CDR3 size: 16 residues. V was clipped by 0 bases and J by 4 bases, with 16 bases between them.

This chain uses TRBV20-1 with TRBJ2-3; 9 nucleotides align to TRBD1. Trimming at V came to 5 bases and at J to 3 bases, leaving 9 bases not matched to a gene. Germline CDR1 is DFQATT and CDR2 is SNEGSKA (reference sequence). The CDR3 runs to 15 residues. The CDR3 sequence is CSASRTGAETDTQYF. The CDR3 nucleotides read TGCAGTGCTTCACGGACAGGGGCGGAAACAGATACGCAGTATTTT.

A few counts support this clonotype. V and J are TRBV29-1 and TRBJ2-7; D gene ambiguous. CDR3 length equals 11 residues. Germline V gene data show CDR1 as SQVTM and CDR2 as ANQGSEA. V was cut by 3 bases and J by 4 bases, with 7 bases left in between. In DNA, the CDR3 is TGCAGCGTTGATTGGGGTTACGAGCAGTACTTC. Translated: CSVDWGYEQYF.